This T cell receptor beta chain is drawn from a study of shared clonotypes between healthy human individuals (dated by TCRdb to 2018 to 2021). About the study as a whole: The cohort included three men and a couple of women between 18 and 49 years of age. For each donor, CD4 naive and CD4 memory were each run on three plates, CD8 naive on two plates, and CD8 memory on one plate. To estimate repertoire size and how much clonotype sharing occurs between individuals, the study deeply sequenced the blood TCR repertoires of five healthy adults. To increase sequencing depth and limit assay-specific biases, TCR repertoire library preparation and sequencing were carried out by different laboratories using diverse techniques. Between about 0.94 and 8.9 billion PBMCs per donor were obtained by leukapheresis.

V and J are truncated by 4 bases and 3 bases respectively, leaving an intervening sequence of 12 bases. The CDR3 sequence holds 15 residues, the cysteine and phenylalanine included. Only the CDR3 DNA stays, 45 bases, in frame from base 1. The germline V gene (reference sequence) sets CDR1 to SEHNR and CDR2 to FQNEAQ. Healthy HIV-negative adults with no recently reported acute infections or vaccinations were included as donors. Every donor was a Caucasian adult living in Nashville, Tennessee, USA. CD4+ T cells were enriched by magnetic negative selection; naive cells were then positively selected on CD45RA, and the negative fraction formed the memory subset. After blood collection by leukapheresis, PBMCs were isolated using Ficoll-Histopaque density gradient centrifugation and then cryopreserved in the vapor phase of liquid nitrogen. Purity and quantity of every magnetically sorted T cell population were checked by analytical flow cytometry. From each sorted fraction, genomic DNA was isolated and quantified by UV absorbance on a Nanodrop 2000c.

Findings and caveats that apply to the study as a whole: Naive subsets generally had larger estimated clonotype richness than memory subsets did. Even with the large sequencing depth, rarefaction of the sorted-subset datasets indicated that sequencing was incomplete. Compared with non-shared clonotypes, the clonotypes found in all four sorted-subset donors had higher generation probabilities. About 5% of naive CD4, 3.5% of naive CD8, 2% to 2.5% of memory CD4, and 0.35% to 0.5% of memory CD8 clonotypes were shared across several donors. Sampling was restricted to blood, and TCR repertoires in tissue are likely to differ from TCR repertoires in blood. Pairwise subsampling indicated that sequencing depth was expected to affect the degree of clonotype sharing among donors. Because the study included a small number of donors, the genetic and exposure-history diversity represented was limited.

To note about this clone: The clone's antigen remains unknown. Base qualities are missing; no much larger clone stands one base away.

TCR CDR3 regions were amplified from genomic DNA by multiplex PCR using the deep immunoSEQ assay. For each cell subset, the extracted genomic DNA was distributed evenly across all wells of several immunoSEQ 96-well plates, and each plate served as one replicate. For sorted subsets, each replicate PCR was loaded with approximately 200 ng genomic DNA, equivalent to approximately 33,000 T cell genomes. The purified libraries were quantified using a Qubit 3.0 fluorometer, sized with a Bioanalyzer 2100, and then quantified again using the KAPA Library Quantification kit. A separate single-read 150-cycle Illumina NextSeq 550 flow cell was used to sequence each immunoSEQ 96-well plate. The study's processing was this. Because only junctional sequences without quality scores were contained in the immunoSEQ output, filtering matching that applied to full-length reads could not be performed. Sequences were annotated with PyIR, a Python wrapper for IgBLAST v1.9, using IMGT germline references to assign V/J genes and CDR3. Reads were filtered out if the reads had weak V/J assignments (E-value above 1e-6), no CDR3, stop codons, out-of-frame junctions, or ambiguous translated residues. V3J clonotypes were defined as sequences sharing an identical inferred V gene, J gene, and CDR3 amino acid sequence. To compute the percentage overlap between repertoires, the number of shared unique clonotypes was divided by the size of the smaller repertoire. Repertoire richness was assessed with RTK rarefaction, the Chao1 estimator, and Recon v2.1 estimates of unobserved clonotypes. Generation probabilities for all TCRbeta clonotypes obtained by the gDNA method from a handful of donors were computed using OLGA. TCRdb took this table from immuneACCESS and kept in-frame rearrangements with V and J called. Such tables lack part of the clones; where checked against another copy, unresolved V genes explain under half of the gap, and the rest is unexplained. The DNA gave D and trimming, while V, J and clone size come from that table. This sample holds over 2 million clones; less than 95% were observed only once. The biggest ten clones account for 0.37% of the sample.

Sequencing was carried out using naive CD4+ T cells from PBMCs. This specimen's cell subset or site label, interpreted: CD45RA+ positively selected. The receptor comes from a man between 18 and 29 years old in good health. Some clones in this sample may be carry-over from other donors' samples. The V gene is TRBV7-9 and the J gene is TRBJ2-2; possibly the D gene is TRBD2, per 6 matching bases. The bases are TGTGCCAGCAGCTCCCGGGCGGGGTACACCGGGGAGCTGTTTTTT. Its protein is CASSSRAGYTGELFF.